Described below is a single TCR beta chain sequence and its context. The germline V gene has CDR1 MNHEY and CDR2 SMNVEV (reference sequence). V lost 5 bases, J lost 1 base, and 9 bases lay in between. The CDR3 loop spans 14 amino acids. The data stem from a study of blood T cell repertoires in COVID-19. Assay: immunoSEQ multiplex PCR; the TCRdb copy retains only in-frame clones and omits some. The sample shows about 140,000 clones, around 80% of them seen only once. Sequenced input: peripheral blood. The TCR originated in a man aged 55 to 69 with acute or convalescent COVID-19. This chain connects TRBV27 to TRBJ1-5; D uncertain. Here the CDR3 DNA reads TGTGCCAGCAGTACCGGGTCCAGCAATCAGCCCCAGCATTTT. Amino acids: CASSTGSSNQPQHF.